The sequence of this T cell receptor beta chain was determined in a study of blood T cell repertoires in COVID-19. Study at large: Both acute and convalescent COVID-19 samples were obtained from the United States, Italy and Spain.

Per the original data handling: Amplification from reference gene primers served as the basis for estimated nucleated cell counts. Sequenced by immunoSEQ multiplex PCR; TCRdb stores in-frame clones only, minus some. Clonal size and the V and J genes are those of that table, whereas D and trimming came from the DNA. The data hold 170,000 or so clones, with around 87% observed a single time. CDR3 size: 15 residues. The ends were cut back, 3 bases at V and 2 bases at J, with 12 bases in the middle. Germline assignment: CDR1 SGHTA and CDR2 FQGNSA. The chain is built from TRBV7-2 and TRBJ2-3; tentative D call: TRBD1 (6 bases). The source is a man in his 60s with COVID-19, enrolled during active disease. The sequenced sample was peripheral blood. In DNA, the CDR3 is TGTGCCAGCAGCTTTGGGGGACACCACACAGATACGCAGTATTTT. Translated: CASSFGGHHTDTQYF.